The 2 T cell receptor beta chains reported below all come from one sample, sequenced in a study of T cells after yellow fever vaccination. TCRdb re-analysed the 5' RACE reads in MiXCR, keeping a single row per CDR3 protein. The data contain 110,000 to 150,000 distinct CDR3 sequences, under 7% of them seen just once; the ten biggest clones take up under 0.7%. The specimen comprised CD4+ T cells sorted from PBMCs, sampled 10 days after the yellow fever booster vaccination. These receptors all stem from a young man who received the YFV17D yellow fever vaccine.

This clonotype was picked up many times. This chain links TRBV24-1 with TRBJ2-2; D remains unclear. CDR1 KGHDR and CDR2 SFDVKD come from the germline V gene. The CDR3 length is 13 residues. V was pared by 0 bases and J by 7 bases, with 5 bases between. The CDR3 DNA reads TGTGCCACCAGTGATTTGGGGAACGGGGAGCTGTTTTTT. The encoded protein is CATSDLGNGELFF.

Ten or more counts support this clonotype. CDR3 in amino acids: CASSLTGSPDYGYTF. CDR3 coding DNA: TGTGCCAGCAGCTTAACAGGCAGCCCCGACTATGGCTACACCTTC. V and J are TRBV7-3 and TRBJ1-2; D gene ambiguous. Germline V gene data show CDR1 as SGHTA and CDR2 as FQGTGA. Trimming pared 0 bases from V and 3 bases from J, leaving 11 bases between. This CDR3 contains 15 residues.